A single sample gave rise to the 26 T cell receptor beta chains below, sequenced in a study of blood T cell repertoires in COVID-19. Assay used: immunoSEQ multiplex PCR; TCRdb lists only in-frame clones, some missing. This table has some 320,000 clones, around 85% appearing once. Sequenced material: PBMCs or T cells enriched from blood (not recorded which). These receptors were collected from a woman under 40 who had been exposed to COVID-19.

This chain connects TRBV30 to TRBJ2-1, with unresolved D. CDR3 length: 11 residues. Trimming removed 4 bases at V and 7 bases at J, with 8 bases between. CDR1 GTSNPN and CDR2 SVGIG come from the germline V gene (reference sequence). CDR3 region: CAWNAENEQFF. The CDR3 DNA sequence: TGTGCCTGGAACGCGGAGAATGAGCAGTTCTTC.

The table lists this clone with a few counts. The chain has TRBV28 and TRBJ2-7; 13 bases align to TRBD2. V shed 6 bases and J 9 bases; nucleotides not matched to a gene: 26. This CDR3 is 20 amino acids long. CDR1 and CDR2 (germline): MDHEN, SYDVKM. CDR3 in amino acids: CASSLIGGGRGTSGVRAQYF. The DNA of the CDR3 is TGTGCCAGCAGCCTAATCGGTGGGGGGCGCGGGACTAGCGGGGTCCGTGCGCAGTACTTC.

CDR3 sequence (DNA): TGCAGCGTTGAAGATAGTGGGACAGGGGATGTTCGGGGTTACTATGGCTACACCTTC. This gives the protein CSVEDSGTGDVRGYYGYTF. The rearrangement uses TRBV29-1 and TRBJ1-2; 10 bases are shared with TRBD1. CDR3 size: 19 residues. With V trimmed by 0 bases and J by 3 bases, 16 bases remained unmatched. The germline gives CDR1 SQVTM, CDR2 ANQGSEA.

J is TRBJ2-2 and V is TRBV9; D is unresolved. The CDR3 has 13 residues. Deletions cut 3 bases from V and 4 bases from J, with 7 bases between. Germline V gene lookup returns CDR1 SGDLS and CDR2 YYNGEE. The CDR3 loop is CASSATGTGELFF. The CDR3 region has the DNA TGTGCCAGCAGCGCGACGGGCACCGGGGAGCTGTTTTTT. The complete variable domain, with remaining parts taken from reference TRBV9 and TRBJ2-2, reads DSGVTQTPKHLITATGQRVTLRCSPRSGDLSVYWYQQSLDQGLQFLIQYYNGEERAKGNILERFSAQQFPDLHSELNLSSLELGDSALYFCASSATGTGELFFGEGSRLTVL.

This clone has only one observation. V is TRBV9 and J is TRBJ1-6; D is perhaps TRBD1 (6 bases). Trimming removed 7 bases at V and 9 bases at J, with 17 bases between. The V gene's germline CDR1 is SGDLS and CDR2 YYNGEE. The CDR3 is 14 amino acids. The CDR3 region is CASGGGGAGSPLHF. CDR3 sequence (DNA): TGTGCCAGCGGGGGAGGGGGGGCAGGTTCACCCCTCCACTTT.

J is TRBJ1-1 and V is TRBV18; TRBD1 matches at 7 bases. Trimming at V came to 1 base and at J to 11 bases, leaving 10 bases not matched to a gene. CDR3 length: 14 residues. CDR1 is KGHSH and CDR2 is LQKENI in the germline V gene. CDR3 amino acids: CASSPQVAGGKAFF. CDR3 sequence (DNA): TGTGCCAGCTCACCACAGGTTGCAGGGGGTAAGGCTTTCTTT. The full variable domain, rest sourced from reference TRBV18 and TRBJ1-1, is NAGVMQNPRHLVRRRGQEARLRCSPMKGHSHVYWYRQLPEEGLKFMVYLQKENIIDESGMPKERFSAEFPKEGPSILRIQQVVRGDSAAYFCASSPQVAGGKAFFGQGTRLTVV.

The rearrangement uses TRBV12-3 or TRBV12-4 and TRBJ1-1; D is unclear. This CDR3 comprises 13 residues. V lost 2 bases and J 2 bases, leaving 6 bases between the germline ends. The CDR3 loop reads CASSLIQNTEAFF. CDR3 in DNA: TGTGCCAGCAGTTTAATCCAAAACACTGAAGCTTTCTTT.

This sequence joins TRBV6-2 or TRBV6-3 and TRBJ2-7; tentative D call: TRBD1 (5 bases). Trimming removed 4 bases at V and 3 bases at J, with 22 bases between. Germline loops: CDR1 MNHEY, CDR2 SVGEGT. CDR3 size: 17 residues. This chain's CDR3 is CASSSRQSQTLRYEQYF. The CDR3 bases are TGTGCCAGCAGTTCCCGACAGAGTCAAACCCTCCGCTACGAGCAGTACTTC.

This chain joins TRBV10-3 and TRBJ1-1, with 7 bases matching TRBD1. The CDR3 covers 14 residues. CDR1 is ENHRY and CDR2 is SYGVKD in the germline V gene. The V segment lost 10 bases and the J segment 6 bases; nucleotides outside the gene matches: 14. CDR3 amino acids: CATDGGGPNPEAFF. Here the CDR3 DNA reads TGTGCCACCGACGGAGGGGGCCCAAATCCTGAAGCTTTCTTT.

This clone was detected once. The CDR3 loop is CASSPTDRPSPNTEAFF. DNA for the CDR3: TGTGCCAGCTCACCTACGGACAGGCCTTCACCGAACACTGAAGCTTTCTTT. This sequence joins TRBV18 and TRBJ1-1; 7 bases map to TRBD1. Germline lookup yields CDR1 KGHSH and CDR2 LQKENI. CDR3 length: 17 amino acids. The J segment lost 1 base and the V segment lost 3 bases, leaving 11 bases of the junction unmatched.

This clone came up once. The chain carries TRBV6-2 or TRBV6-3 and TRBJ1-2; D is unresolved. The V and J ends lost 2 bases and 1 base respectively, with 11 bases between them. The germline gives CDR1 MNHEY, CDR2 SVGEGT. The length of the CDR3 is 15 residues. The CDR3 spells CASSYVLAVNYGYTF. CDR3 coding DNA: TGTGCCAGCAGTTACGTGTTGGCAGTTAACTATGGCTACACCTTC.

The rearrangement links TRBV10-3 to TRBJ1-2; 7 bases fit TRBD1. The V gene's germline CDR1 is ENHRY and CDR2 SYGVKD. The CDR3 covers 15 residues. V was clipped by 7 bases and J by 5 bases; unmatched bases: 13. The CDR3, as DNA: TGTGCCATCATTAAAGACAGGGACTCGGAATATGGCTACACCTTC. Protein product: CAIIKDRDSEYGYTF.

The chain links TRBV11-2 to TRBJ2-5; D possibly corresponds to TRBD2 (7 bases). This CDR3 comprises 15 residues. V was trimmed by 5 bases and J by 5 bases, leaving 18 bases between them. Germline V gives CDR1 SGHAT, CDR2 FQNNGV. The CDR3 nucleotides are TGTGCCAGCAGCCCAAGAGGAGGGGGGGGTGAGACCCAGTACTTC. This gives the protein CASSPRGGGGETQYF. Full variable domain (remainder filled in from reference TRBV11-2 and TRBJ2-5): EAGVAQSPRYKIIEKRQSVAFWCNPISGHATLYWYQQILGQGPKLLIQFQNNGVVDDSQLPKDRFSAERLKGVDSTLKIQPAKLEDSAVYLCASSPRGGGGETQYFGPGTRLLVL.

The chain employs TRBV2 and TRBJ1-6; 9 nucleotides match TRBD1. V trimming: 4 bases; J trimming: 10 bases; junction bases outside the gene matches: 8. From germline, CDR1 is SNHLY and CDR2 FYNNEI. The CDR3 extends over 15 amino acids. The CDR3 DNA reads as TGTGCCAGCAGTGGCAGGACAGGGGTAGGATCACCCCTCCACTTT. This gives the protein CASSGRTGVGSPLHF.

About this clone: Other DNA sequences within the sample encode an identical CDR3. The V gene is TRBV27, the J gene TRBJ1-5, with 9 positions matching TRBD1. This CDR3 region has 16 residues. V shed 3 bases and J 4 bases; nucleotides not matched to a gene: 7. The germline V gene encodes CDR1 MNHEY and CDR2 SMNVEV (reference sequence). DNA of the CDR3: TGTGCCAGCAGTTTGTTAGGACAGGGGTTTAATCAGCCCCAGCATTTT. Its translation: CASSLLGQGFNQPQHF.

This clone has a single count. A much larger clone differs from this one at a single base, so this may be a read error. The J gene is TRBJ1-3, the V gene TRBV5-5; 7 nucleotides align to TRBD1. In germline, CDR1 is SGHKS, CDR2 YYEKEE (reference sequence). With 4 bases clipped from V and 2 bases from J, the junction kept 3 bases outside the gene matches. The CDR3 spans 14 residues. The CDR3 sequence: CASSHGTAGNTIYF. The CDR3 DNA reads TGTGCCAGCAGCCACGGGACAGCTGGAAACACCATATATTTT.

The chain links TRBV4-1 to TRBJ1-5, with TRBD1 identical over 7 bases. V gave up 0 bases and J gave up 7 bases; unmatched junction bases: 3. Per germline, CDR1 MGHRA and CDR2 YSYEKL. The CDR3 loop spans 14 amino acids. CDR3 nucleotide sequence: TGCGCCAGCAGCCAAGAGAGACAGGGCCAGCCCCAGCATTTT. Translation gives CASSQERQGQPQHF.

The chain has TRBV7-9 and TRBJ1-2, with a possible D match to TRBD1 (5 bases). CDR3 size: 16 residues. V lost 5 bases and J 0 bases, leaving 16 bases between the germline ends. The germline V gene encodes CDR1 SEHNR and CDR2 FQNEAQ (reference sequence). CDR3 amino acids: CASSGEQVLSNYGYTF. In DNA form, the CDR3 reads TGTGCCAGCAGCGGGGAACAGGTTCTCTCTAACTATGGCTACACCTTC.

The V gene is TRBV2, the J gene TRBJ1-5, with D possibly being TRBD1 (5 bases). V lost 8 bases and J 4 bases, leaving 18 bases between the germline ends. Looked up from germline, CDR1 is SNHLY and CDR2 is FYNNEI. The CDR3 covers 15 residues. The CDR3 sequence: CASVRGRGENQPQHF. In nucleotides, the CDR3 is TGTGCCAGCGTTCGGGGGAGAGGGGAAAATCAGCCCCAGCATTTT.

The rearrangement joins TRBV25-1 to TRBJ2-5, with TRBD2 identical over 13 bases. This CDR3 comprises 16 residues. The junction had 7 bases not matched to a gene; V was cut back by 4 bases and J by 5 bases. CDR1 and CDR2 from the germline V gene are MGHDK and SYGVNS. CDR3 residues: CASSAWTSGRRETQYF. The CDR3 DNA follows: TGTGCCAGCAGTGCGTGGACTAGCGGGAGAAGGGAGACCCAGTACTTC.

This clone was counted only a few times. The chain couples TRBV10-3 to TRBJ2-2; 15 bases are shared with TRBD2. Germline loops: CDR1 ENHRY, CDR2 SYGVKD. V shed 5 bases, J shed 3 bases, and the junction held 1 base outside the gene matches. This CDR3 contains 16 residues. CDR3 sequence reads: CAISRTSGGDTGELFF. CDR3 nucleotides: TGTGCCATCAGTCGGACTAGCGGGGGGGACACCGGGGAGCTGTTTTTT.

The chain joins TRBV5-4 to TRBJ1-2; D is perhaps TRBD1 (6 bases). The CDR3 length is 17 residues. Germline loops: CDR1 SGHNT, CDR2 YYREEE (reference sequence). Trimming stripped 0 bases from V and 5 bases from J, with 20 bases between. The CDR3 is CASSLAPGGRLSYGYTF. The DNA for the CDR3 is TGTGCCAGCAGCTTGGCCCCGGGGGGGCGGCTTTCGTATGGCTACACCTTC.

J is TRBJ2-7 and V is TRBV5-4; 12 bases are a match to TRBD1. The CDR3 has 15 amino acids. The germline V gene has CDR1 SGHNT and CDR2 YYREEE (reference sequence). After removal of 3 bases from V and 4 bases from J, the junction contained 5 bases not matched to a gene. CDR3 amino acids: CASSYPGQGAYEQYF. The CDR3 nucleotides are TGTGCCAGCAGCTACCCGGGACAGGGGGCATACGAGCAGTACTTC.

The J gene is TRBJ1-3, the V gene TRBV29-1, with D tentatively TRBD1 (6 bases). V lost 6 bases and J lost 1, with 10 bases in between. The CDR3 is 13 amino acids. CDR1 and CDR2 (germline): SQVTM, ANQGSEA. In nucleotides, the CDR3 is TGCAGCGTAGCAGGGGCGTCTGGAAACACCATATATTTT. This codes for CSVAGASGNTIYF.

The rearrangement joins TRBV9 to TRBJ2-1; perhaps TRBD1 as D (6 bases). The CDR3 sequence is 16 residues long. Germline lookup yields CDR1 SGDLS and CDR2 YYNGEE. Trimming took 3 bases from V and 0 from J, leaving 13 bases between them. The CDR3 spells CASSASGTSSYNEQFF. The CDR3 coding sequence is TGTGCCAGCAGCGCTTCGGGGACAAGCTCCTACAATGAGCAGTTCTTC.

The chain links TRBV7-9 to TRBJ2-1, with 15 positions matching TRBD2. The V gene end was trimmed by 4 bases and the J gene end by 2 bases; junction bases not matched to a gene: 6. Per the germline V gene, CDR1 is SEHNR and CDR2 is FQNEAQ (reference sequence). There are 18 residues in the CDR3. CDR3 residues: CASSSGLAGGPTYNEQFF. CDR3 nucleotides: TGTGCCAGCAGCTCAGGACTAGCGGGAGGGCCGACCTACAATGAGCAGTTCTTC.